The next 29 T cell receptor beta chains were all read from a single sample in a study of T-cell memory formation after mild COVID-19. TCRdb independently ran MiXCR on the 5' RACE reads; one entry per CDR3 protein. The sample yields under 300,000 distinct CDR3 sequences, around 15% seen once. The sample comprised PBMCs or a T cell subset sorted from them (not recorded which). All receptors come from a man younger than 35 who had mild COVID-19 (a few samples of this study predate the infection). Cell type and time point are not known.

This clonotype was counted ten times or more. V gene TRBV5-1 combines with J gene TRBJ2-2, with D possibly being TRBD2 (5 bases). CDR3 length: 15 amino acids. V was pared by 1 base and J by 6 bases, with 13 bases between. Germline V lookup: CDR1 SGHRS, CDR2 YFSETQ. The CDR3 DNA follows: TGCGCCAGCAGCTTGCAATTCGGGGTCTCCGGGGAGCTGTTTTTT. Translating gives CASSLQFGVSGELFF.

The V gene is TRBV5-1, the J gene TRBJ2-1, with TRBD2 identical over 9 bases. V lost 3 bases, J lost 9 bases, and 10 bases stayed unmatched. Germline-derived CDR1 and CDR2 are SGHRS and YFSETQ. The CDR3 is made up of 15 amino acids. The CDR3 region is CASSSQAGGDFEQFF. Here the CDR3 DNA reads TGCGCCAGCAGCTCGCAGGCGGGGGGGGATTTTGAGCAGTTCTTC. The variable domain in full, with the rest retrieved from reference TRBV5-1 and TRBJ2-1, is KAGVTQTPRYLIKTRGQQVTLSCSPISGHRSVSWYQQTPGQGLQFLFEYFSETQRNKGNFPGRFSGRQFSNSRSEMNVSTLELGDSALYLCASSSQAGGDFEQFFGPGTRLTVL.

The chain links TRBV4-2 to TRBJ1-2; D perhaps matches TRBD1 (5 bases). The germline V and J ends were trimmed by 1 base and 3 bases, with 9 bases remaining between them. CDR3 length: 14 amino acids. CDR1 is LGHNA and CDR2 is YNFKEQ in the germline V gene. The CDR3 loop is CASSQVGTDYGYTF. DNA for the CDR3: TGTGCCAGCAGCCAAGTAGGGACGGACTATGGCTACACCTTC.

The table lists this clonotype with a few counts. This rearrangement joins TRBV6-2 or TRBV6-3 to TRBJ2-1; D is unclear. The V and J ends lost 2 bases and 4 bases respectively, with 6 bases between them. The CDR3 consists of 13 residues. Germline values: CDR1 MNHEY, CDR2 SVGEGT. The CDR3 protein is CASSYNLYNEQFF. In nucleotides, the CDR3 is TGTGCCAGCAGTTACAACCTATACAATGAGCAGTTCTTC.

This clonotype has more than one count but fewer than ten. J is TRBJ1-1 and V is TRBV2, with TRBD1 as a possible D gene (6 bases). The CDR3 length is 13 residues. The V gene lost 11 bases and the J gene lost 3 bases, with 16 bases spanning the gap. Germline values: CDR1 SNHLY, CDR2 FYNNEI. CDR3 in amino acids: CALGAGRHTEAFF. CDR3 DNA sequence: TGTGCCCTGGGGGCAGGAAGGCACACTGAAGCTTTCTTT.

This chain links TRBV6-5 with TRBJ2-3; TRBD2 matches at 9 bases. Germline V CDR1 and CDR2: MNHEY, SVGAGI. CDR3 size: 15 residues. Trimming at V came to 2 bases and at J to 1 base, leaving 1 base not matched to a gene. CDR3 sequence: CASSYQRGGTDTQYF. The DNA for the CDR3 is TGTGCCAGCAGTTACCAGCGGGGGGGCACAGATACGCAGTATTTT.

This chain uses TRBV6-5 with TRBJ2-7; tentatively, D is TRBD1 or TRBD2 (5 bases each). V lost 6 bases and J 3 bases, leaving 15 bases between the germline ends. Germline CDR1 and CDR2: MNHEY and SVGAGI. The CDR3 runs 14 residues. This CDR3 is CASRSPGRSYEQYF. CDR3 in DNA: TGTGCCAGCAGGTCCCCGGGACGGAGCTACGAGCAGTACTTC.

The sample holds a few counts of this clonotype. CDR3 coding DNA: TGCAGCGGTGGACTCTCAGGGGAGACCCAGTACTTC. This codes for CSGGLSGETQYF. The chain carries TRBV29-1 and TRBJ2-5, with D perhaps given as TRBD1 or TRBD2 (5 bases each). CDR1 SQVTM and CDR2 ANQGSEA come from the germline V gene. CDR3 length: 12 residues. Trimming shortened V by 7 bases and J by 5 bases, and 14 bases separated the two germline ends.

In its sample, this clonotype was seen a few times. V gene TRBV5-1 combines with J gene TRBJ1-5; D may be TRBD1 (5 bases). Trimming took off 1 base at V and 5 bases at J, with 13 bases between the two ends. The CDR3 covers 15 residues. CDR1 is SGHRS, CDR2 YFSETQ, per germline. CDR3 DNA: TGCGCCAGCAGCTTGTTAGGGGTGCCCGATCAGCCCCAGCATTTT. It yields the protein CASSLLGVPDQPQHF.

This clonotype occurred a few times. The V and J genes are TRBV6-6 and TRBJ1-2; possibly TRBD1 for D (5 bases). This CDR3 contains 14 residues. Trimming removed 2 bases from V and 4 bases from J, with 11 bases in between. Germline loops: CDR1 MNHNY, CDR2 SVGAGI (reference sequence). This chain's CDR3 is CASSYEGHLYGYTF. Written as DNA, the CDR3 is TGTGCCAGCAGTTACGAAGGACATCTCTATGGCTACACCTTC.

The sample holds a few counts of this clonotype. This sequence joins TRBV7-2 and TRBJ2-3, with 9 bases identical to TRBD2. CDR1 is SGHTA, CDR2 FQGNSA, per germline. After removal of 6 bases from V and 2 bases from J, the junction contained 6 bases not matched to a gene. This CDR3 contains 15 residues. The CDR3 nucleotides read TGTGCCAGCAGGAGCGGGGGGCCACTCACAGATACGCAGTATTTT. Protein: CASRSGGPLTDTQYF.

This clonotype was observed at least ten times. V and J are TRBV20-1 and TRBJ2-5, with 7 positions matching TRBD2. The CDR3 is made up of 11 amino acids. CDR1 DFQATT and CDR2 SNEGSKA come from the germline V gene (reference sequence). Trimming took 5 bases from V and 10 from J; bases not matched to a gene: 7. In DNA, the CDR3 is TGCAGTGCTGCCGGGACTACAGACCAGTACTTC. This sequence encodes CSAAGTTDQYF.

The J gene is TRBJ2-7, the V gene TRBV19; possible D gene TRBD2, 6 bases. CDR1 and CDR2 (germline): LNHDA, SQIVND (reference sequence). The CDR3 covers 15 residues. V lost 3 bases to trimming and J lost 2 bases, with 14 bases between them. The CDR3 coding sequence is TGTGCCAGTAGTATCCACGAGACTAGTCCCTACGAGCAGTACTTC. Translating gives CASSIHETSPYEQYF.

This clonotype showed up just a few times. The CDR3, as DNA: TGCGCCAGCAGCCAGGTGACTAGCGGGGTCTACGAGCAGTACTTC. Its protein product is CASSQVTSGVYEQYF. The V gene is TRBV4-3, the J gene TRBJ2-7, with 11 bases matching TRBD2. Trimming removed 3 bases from V and 3 bases from J; junction bases left unmatched: 4. The CDR3 has 15 amino acids. CDR1 is LGHNA, CDR2 YSLEER, per germline.

This clonotype occurred once. The chain combines TRBV7-9 with TRBJ2-5; D tentatively reads TRBD1 or TRBD2 (6 bases each). The ends were cut back, 3 bases at V and 5 bases at J, with 19 bases in the middle. Germline V lookup: CDR1 SEHNR, CDR2 FQNEAQ (reference sequence). The CDR3 extends over 16 amino acids. DNA for the CDR3: TGTGCCAGCAGCTTCGGGGTTCCGGGGGCCGGCGAGACCCAGTACTTC. Protein sequence: CASSFGVPGAGETQYF. The full variable domain, completed using reference TRBV7-9 and TRBJ2-5, is DTGVSQNPRHKITKRGQNVTFRCDPISEHNRLYWYRQTLGQGPEFLTYFQNEAQLEKSRLLSDRFSAERPKGSFSTLEIQRTEQGDSAMYLCASSFGVPGAGETQYFGPGTRLLVL.

The CDR3 loop is CASSEGGRDEQYF. CDR3 bases: TGCGCCAGCAGTGAGGGGGGGCGCGACGAGCAGTACTTC. The chain joins TRBV10-1 to TRBJ2-7; D could derive from TRBD1 or TRBD2 (6 bases each). Trimming cost V 2 bases and J 5 bases, with 10 bases left between them. The CDR3 totals 13 residues. Germline lookup yields CDR1 WNHNN and CDR2 SYGVQD (reference sequence).

The chain couples TRBV20-1 to TRBJ1-4, with 8 bases lining up with TRBD1. The CDR3 consists of 15 residues. V was clipped by 0 bases and J by 5 bases; unmatched bases: 5. The V gene's germline CDR1 is DFQATT and CDR2 SNEGSKA (reference sequence). The CDR3 protein is CSARDLRGRNEKLFF. The CDR3 region has the DNA TGCAGTGCTAGAGATCTCAGGGGGCGAAATGAAAAACTGTTTTTT.

The V gene is TRBV6-2 or TRBV6-3, the J gene TRBJ2-5; D is possibly TRBD1 or TRBD2 (5 bases each). The germline V gene encodes CDR1 MNHEY and CDR2 SVGEGT. This CDR3 is 12 amino acids long. The V and J ends lost 8 bases and 5 bases respectively, with 12 bases between them. The CDR3 loop reads CASADGDETQYF. The CDR3 region has the DNA TGTGCCAGCGCCGACGGGGACGAGACCCAGTACTTC.

V gene TRBV7-9 combines with J gene TRBJ1-4; D may be TRBD1 (5 bases). CDR1 SEHNR and CDR2 FQNEAQ come from the germline V gene (reference sequence). The CDR3 runs to 15 residues. V lost 3 bases, J lost 8 bases, and 16 bases lay in between. CDR3: CASSFGTVSPEKLFF. CDR3 in DNA: TGTGCCAGCAGCTTCGGGACTGTTTCGCCAGAAAAACTGTTTTTT.

This rearrangement joins TRBV5-1 to TRBJ2-1; 11 nucleotides agree with TRBD2. CDR1 is SGHRS and CDR2 is YFSETQ in the germline V gene. V was pared by 5 bases and J by 6 bases, with 7 bases of the junction left unmatched. The CDR3 has 15 residues. CDR3 protein: CASRQTSGDFNEQFF. The CDR3 bases are TGCGCCAGCAGACAGACTAGCGGGGATTTCAATGAGCAGTTCTTC.

V is TRBV10-3 and J is TRBJ2-3; 12 bases are shared with TRBD2. V shed 2 bases, J shed 3 bases, and the junction held 6 bases outside the gene matches. The CDR3 sequence is 17 residues long. Germline assignment: CDR1 ENHRY and CDR2 SYGVKD. The CDR3 here is CAISEVTSGGVTDTQYF. The CDR3, as DNA: TGTGCCATCAGTGAGGTGACTAGCGGGGGTGTGACAGATACGCAGTATTTT.

The chain uses TRBV21-1 and TRBJ2-3; the D segment call TRBD1 is taken from the table without a DNA check. TRBV21-1 is a pseudogene. This CDR3 spans 15 amino acids. DNA of the CDR3: TGTGCCAGCAGCAGGCCGACAGGGGGCACAGATACGCAGTATTTT. Amino acids: CASSRPTGGTDTQYF.

In this sample, this clonotype turned up a few times. This chain joins TRBV7-2 and TRBJ2-5; D is uncertain. The V gene lost 0 bases and the J gene lost 3 bases, with 11 bases spanning the gap. The CDR3 is 15 residues long. The V gene's germline CDR1 is SGHTA and CDR2 FQGNSA. CDR3 in amino acids: CASSLAWNPEETQYF. DNA for the CDR3: TGTGCCAGCAGCTTAGCGTGGAATCCAGAAGAGACCCAGTACTTC.

This clonotype was picked up a small number of times. The CDR3 loop reads CATQKGKTNEKLFF. The CDR3, as DNA: TGTGCCACCCAGAAGGGAAAAACTAATGAAAAACTGTTTTTT. The chain has TRBV10-3 and TRBJ1-4; D gene uncertain. The CDR3 is made up of 14 amino acids. The ends were cut back, 10 bases at V and 1 base at J, with 13 bases in the middle. Looked up from germline, CDR1 is ENHRY and CDR2 is SYGVKD.

The J gene is TRBJ2-7, the V gene TRBV20-1; D unresolved. This CDR3 has 11 residues. V dropped 6 bases and J dropped 6 bases, with 12 bases sitting between them. Germline CDR1 reads DFQATT; CDR2 reads SNEGSKA (reference sequence). This CDR3 reads CSAPPLCEQYF. CDR3 DNA sequence: TGCAGTGCCCCGCCTTTGTGCGAGCAGTACTTC.

J is TRBJ2-5 and V is TRBV20-1; possibly TRBD1 for D (5 bases). The CDR3 sequence is 13 residues long. The V gene lost 5 bases and the J gene lost 4 bases, with 14 bases spanning the gap. Germline loops: CDR1 DFQATT, CDR2 SNEGSKA (reference sequence). Written as DNA, the CDR3 is TGCAGTGCTCCGATTCAGGGCGGAGAGACCCAGTACTTC. The encoded protein is CSAPIQGGETQYF.

This clonotype was picked up many times. The chain carries TRBV11-2 and TRBJ2-3, with TRBD2 as a possible D gene (6 bases). Germline-derived CDR1 and CDR2 are SGHAT and FQNNGV. V dropped 1 base and J dropped 3 bases, with 14 bases sitting between them. The CDR3 is made up of 16 amino acids. The CDR3 DNA is TGTGCCAGCAGCTTAGTCCGGGGGTCAGAAACAGATACGCAGTATTTT. It translates to CASSLVRGSETDTQYF. Full variable domain (outside the CDR3, taken from reference TRBV11-2 and TRBJ2-3): EAGVAQSPRYKIIEKRQSVAFWCNPISGHATLYWYQQILGQGPKLLIQFQNNGVVDDSQLPKDRFSAERLKGVDSTLKIQPAKLEDSAVYLCASSLVRGSETDTQYFGPGTRLTVL.

A few counts support this clonotype. The chain's CDR3 is CASSLAGALNTGELFF. The CDR3 DNA sequence: TGTGCCAGCAGCTTGGCGGGGGCGCTGAACACCGGGGAGCTGTTTTTT. The chain combines TRBV5-4 with TRBJ2-2; D is possibly TRBD1 or TRBD2 (6 bases each). Trimming took 0 bases from V and 1 from J, leaving 10 bases between them. The CDR3 length is 16 residues. Per germline, CDR1 SGHNT and CDR2 YYREEE (reference sequence).

J is TRBJ2-5 and V is TRBV5-1; 10 bases are shared with TRBD2. J gave up 3 bases and V 2 bases, and 4 bases lay outside the gene matches. Germline assignment: CDR1 SGHRS and CDR2 YFSETQ. The CDR3 length is 15 residues. CDR3 nucleotide sequence: TGCGCCAGCAGCTTTAGCGGGGGGCCGGAAGAGACCCAGTACTTC. It encodes CASSFSGGPEETQYF. Together with reference TRBV5-1 and TRBJ2-5, the CDR3 gives the full variable domain: KAGVTQTPRYLIKTRGQQVTLSCSPISGHRSVSWYQQTPGQGLQFLFEYFSETQRNKGNFPGRFSGRQFSNSRSEMNVSTLELGDSALYLCASSFSGGPEETQYFGPGTRLLVL.